The clone carrying this TCR beta chain came up many times. This entry comes from a study of response to subunit inactivated influenza vaccine. CDR3 length equals 11 residues. V was trimmed by 7 bases and J by 3 bases, leaving 7 bases between them. Germline lookup yields CDR1 SQVTM and CDR2 ANQGSEA. TCRdb analysed the RT-PCR reads with MiXCR anew, one entry per CDR3 protein. The sample yields roughly 620,000 distinct CDR3 sequences, roughly 10% seen once. This sample also appeared in a second study, on T cells expressing NK-cell markers. From that second work: TCR beta libraries carry UMIs added by 5'RACE template switching. Out of eight donors sequenced, seven tested HCMV-seropositive and the remaining one seronegative. A range of roughly 1.0-8% of CD8+ T cells consisted of dominant NKG2C+ clonotypes in several donors. A handful of donors likewise had their CD3+CD56-NKG2C+ fraction led by these clonotypes. Evidence did not settle whether expanded NKG2C+ T cell clones targeted HCMV.

The clonotype was recovered from a man in his forties or fifties who received an inactivated influenza vaccine. The V call is TRBV29-1, the J call TRBJ2-1; D not certain. This specimen was PBMCs from blood, taken on the day of vaccination. Written as DNA, the CDR3 is TGCAGCGCCTTAGTCTACAATGAGCAGTTCTTC. This translates into CSALVYNEQFF.